This is a list of T cell receptor beta chains from one sample in a study of monozygotic twins with inflammatory bowel disease. TCRdb reprocessed the 5' RACE reads and stores each CDR3 protein as one record, lacking DNA. The sample table includes about 420,000 distinct CDR3 sequences. Specimen: blood. These receptors were obtained from a human donor with ulcerative colitis or Crohn's disease, or a healthy co-twin of an affected twin (not recorded which). Each CDR3 is given with its conserved first and last residue. Each record gives: V gene, J gene, CDR3 protein.

>TRBV20-1|TRBJ1-2
CSASEAGGYTF
>TRBV6-5|TRBJ1-3
CASRQRYGNTIYF
>TRBV7-2|TRBJ2-2
CASSLVLSTGELFF
>TRBV7-9|TRBJ2-1
CASSFPWTSGGASEQFF
>TRBV20-1|TRBJ1-1
CSARTDIVSEAFF
>TRBV15|TRBJ2-7
CATSREKGTAISYEQYF
>TRBV5-5|TRBJ1-2
CASSLATGGSGYTF
>TRBV30|TRBJ2-1
CAWSEALDNEQFF
>TRBV5-1|TRBJ2-5
CASSLVGGQETQYF
>TRBV5-1|TRBJ2-1
CASSLDRGAVYNEQFF
>TRBV5-6|TRBJ1-1
CASSWTGLGNTEAFF
>TRBV7-2|TRBJ2-7
CASSSPLTSSNEQYF
>TRBV10-1|TRBJ2-2
CASRAGGQNTGELFF
>TRBV6-5|TRBJ2-6
CASSYRVPGANVLTF
>TRBV2|TRBJ2-3
CASPLGEDRGSFGADTQYF
>TRBV5-1|TRBJ2-1
CASSPGISASYNEQFF
>TRBV27|TRBJ2-1
CASSSRIEWAIEQFF
>TRBV19|TRBJ2-3
CASRDRTGVTDTQYF
>TRBV10-3|TRBJ1-3
CAIGRHSRSGNTIYF
>TRBV5-1|TRBJ2-2
CASSFRGTGTGELFF
>TRBV12-3/TRBV12-4|TRBJ2-1
CASTRTLGEQFF
>TRBV28|TRBJ2-2
CASSHGLAGGSGELFF
>TRBV27|TRBJ1-6
CASSRGGGPGSPLHF
>TRBV5-1|TRBJ2-5
CASSLGLGARQETQYF
>TRBV4-1|TRBJ2-7
CASSLGTGRYEQYF
>TRBV9|TRBJ1-1
CASSVAPETGSNTEAFF
>TRBV7-3|TRBJ1-6
CASSSESYSPLHF
>TRBV6-5|TRBJ1-4
CASSLTGLELFF
>TRBV19|TRBJ1-1
CAPRTGRDTEAFF
>TRBV25-1|TRBJ2-5
CASSDPRQGDATQYF
>TRBV7-2|TRBJ2-6
CASSLRGGSGANVLTF
>TRBV7-9|TRBJ2-7
CASSFGTGTYEQYF
>TRBV18|TRBJ1-1
CASSLRTGRNTEAFF
>TRBV5-1|TRBJ2-5
CASSDGQGHSETQYF
>TRBV20-1|TRBJ1-2
CSARGRVYGYTF
>TRBV6-6|TRBJ2-3
CASSYLSNTDTQYF
>TRBV5-1|TRBJ1-2
CASSIRPGTGNGYTF
>TRBV20-1|TRBJ1-2
CSAREMGAQGAYGYTF
>TRBV5-1|TRBJ2-7
CASSPPGAAEQYF
>TRBV18|TRBJ2-5
CASSTRDPLEETQYF
>TRBV5-6|TRBJ2-2
CASSLFGTGELFF
>TRBV30|TRBJ2-3
CAWSPLAGVGTDTQYF
>TRBV7-2|TRBJ1-1
CASSSWGHLSPNTEAFF
>TRBV11-2|TRBJ2-1
CASSFYRRTNNEQFF
>TRBV5-1|TRBJ2-7
CASSLEGVDGEQYF
>TRBV24-1|TRBJ1-5
CATSDLRGNQPQHF
>TRBV7-6|TRBJ2-7
CASSLVPQGPRREQYF
>TRBV9|TRBJ1-1
CASSVEAGREAFF
>TRBV30|TRBJ1-5
CAWSVQVNQPQHF
>TRBV20-1|TRBJ2-1
CSAADLNRVSYNEQFF
>TRBV19|TRBJ1-2
CASSMSTGGDGYTF
>TRBV9|TRBJ2-2
CASSVGLAGTGELFF
>TRBV6-2/TRBV6-3|TRBJ1-1
CASSYDRVGDTEAFF
>TRBV7-2|TRBJ2-5
CASSRPPAEPWETQYF
>TRBV10-3|TRBJ1-3
CAITGSGNTIYF
>TRBV5-1|TRBJ2-1
CASSPRVLDNEQFF